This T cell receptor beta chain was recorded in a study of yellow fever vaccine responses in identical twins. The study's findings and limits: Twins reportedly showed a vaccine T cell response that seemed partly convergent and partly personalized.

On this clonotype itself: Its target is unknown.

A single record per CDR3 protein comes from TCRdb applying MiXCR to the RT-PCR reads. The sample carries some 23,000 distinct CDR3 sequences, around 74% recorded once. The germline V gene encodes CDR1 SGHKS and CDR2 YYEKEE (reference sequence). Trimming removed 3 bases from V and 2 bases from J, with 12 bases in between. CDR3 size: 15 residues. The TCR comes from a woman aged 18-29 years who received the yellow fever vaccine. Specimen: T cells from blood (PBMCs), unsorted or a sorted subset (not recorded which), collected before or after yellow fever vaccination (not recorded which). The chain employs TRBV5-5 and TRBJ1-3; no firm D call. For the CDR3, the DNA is TGTGCCAGCAGCTCCCGGGTTCCGGCTGGAAACACCATATATTTT. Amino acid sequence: CASSSRVPAGNTIYF.